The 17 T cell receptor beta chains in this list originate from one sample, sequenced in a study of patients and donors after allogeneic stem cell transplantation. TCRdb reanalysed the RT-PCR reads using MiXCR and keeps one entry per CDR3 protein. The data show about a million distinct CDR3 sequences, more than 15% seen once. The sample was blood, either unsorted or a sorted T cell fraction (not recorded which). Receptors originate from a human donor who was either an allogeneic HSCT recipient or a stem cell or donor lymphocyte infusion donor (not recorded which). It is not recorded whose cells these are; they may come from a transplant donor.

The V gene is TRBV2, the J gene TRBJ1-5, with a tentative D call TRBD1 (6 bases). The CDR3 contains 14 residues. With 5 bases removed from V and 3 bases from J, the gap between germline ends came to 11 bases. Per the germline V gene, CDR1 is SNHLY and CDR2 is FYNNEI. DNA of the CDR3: TGTGCCAGCAGTCTTGGACAGTTCAATCAGCCCCAGCATTTT. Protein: CASSLGQFNQPQHF.

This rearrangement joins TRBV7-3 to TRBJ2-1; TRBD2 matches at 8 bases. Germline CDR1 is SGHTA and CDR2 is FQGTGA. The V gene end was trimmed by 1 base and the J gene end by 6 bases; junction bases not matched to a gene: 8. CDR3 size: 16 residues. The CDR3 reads CASSLMAGGNLNEQFF. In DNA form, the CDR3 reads TGTGCCAGCAGCTTAATGGCGGGGGGCAATCTCAATGAGCAGTTCTTC. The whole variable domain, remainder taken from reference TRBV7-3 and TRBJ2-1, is GAGVSQTPSNKVTEKGKYVELRCDPISGHTALYWYRQSLGQGPEFLIYFQGTGAADDSGLPNDRFFAVRPEGSVSTLKIQRTERGDSAVYLCASSLMAGGNLNEQFFGPGTRLTVL.

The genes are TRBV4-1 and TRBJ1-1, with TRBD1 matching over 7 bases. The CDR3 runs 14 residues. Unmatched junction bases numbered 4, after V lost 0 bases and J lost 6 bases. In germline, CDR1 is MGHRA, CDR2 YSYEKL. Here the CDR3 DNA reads TGCGCCAGCAGCCAAGAAAACAGGGGTGCTGAAGCTTTCTTT. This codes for CASSQENRGAEAFF.

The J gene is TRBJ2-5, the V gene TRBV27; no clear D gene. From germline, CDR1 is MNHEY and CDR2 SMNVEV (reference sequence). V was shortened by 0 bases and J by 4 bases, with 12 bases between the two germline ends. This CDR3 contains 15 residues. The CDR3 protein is CASSLSVYTPETQYF. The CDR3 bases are TGTGCCAGCAGTTTATCGGTTTACACCCCAGAGACCCAGTACTTC.

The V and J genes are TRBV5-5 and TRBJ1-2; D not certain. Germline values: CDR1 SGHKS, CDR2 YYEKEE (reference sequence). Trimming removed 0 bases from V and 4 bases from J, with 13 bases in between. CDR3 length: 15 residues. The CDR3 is CASSLDGSFAYGYTF. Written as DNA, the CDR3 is TGTGCCAGCAGCTTGGATGGCAGCTTCGCCTATGGCTACACCTTC.

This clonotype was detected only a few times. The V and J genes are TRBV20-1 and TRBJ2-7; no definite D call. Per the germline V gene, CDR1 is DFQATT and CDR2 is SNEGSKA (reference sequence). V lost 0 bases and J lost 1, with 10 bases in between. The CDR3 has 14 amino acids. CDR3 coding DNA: TGCAGTGCTAGAGATGCCCGGAGTTCCTACGAGCAGTACTTC. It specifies CSARDARSSYEQYF.

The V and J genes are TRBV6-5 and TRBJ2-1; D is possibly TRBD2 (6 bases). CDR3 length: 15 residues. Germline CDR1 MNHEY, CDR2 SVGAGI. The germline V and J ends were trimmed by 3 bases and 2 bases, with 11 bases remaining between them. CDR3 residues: CASSYKGGTYNEQFF. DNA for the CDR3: TGTGCCAGCAGTTATAAAGGCGGGACCTACAATGAGCAGTTCTTC.

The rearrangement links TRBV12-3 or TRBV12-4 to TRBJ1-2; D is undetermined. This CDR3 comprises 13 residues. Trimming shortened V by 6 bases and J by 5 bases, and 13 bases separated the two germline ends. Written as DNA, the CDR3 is TGTGCCAGCAGCGTCGGGAGGGTTTATGGCTACACCTTC. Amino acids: CASSVGRVYGYTF.

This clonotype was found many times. The CDR3 here is CASSLQQKHNSPLHF. The CDR3 DNA reads as TGTGCCAGCAGTTTACAACAGAAGCATAATTCACCCCTCCACTTT. This rearrangement joins TRBV12-3 or TRBV12-4 to TRBJ1-6; D gene unclear. The germline V and J ends were trimmed by 2 bases and 5 bases, with 10 bases remaining between them. The CDR3 covers 15 residues.

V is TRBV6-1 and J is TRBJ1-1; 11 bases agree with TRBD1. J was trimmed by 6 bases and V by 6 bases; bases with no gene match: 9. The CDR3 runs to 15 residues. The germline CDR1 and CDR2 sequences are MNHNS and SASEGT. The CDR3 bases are TGTGCCAGCAGCCCTCCGGGACAGGGGGAGTCTGAAGCTTTCTTT. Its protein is CASSPPGQGESEAFF.

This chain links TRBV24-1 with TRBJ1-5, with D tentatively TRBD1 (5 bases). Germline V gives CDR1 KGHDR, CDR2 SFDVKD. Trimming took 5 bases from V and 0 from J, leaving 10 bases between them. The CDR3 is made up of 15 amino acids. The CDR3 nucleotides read TGTGCCACCAGTGCCGGGACGGCTAGCAATCAGCCCCAGCATTTT. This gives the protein CATSAGTASNQPQHF.

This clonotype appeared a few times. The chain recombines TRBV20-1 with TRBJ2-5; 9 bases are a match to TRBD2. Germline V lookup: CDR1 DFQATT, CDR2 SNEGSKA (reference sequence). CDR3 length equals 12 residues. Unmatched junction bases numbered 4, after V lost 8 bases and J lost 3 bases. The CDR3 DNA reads TGCAGTAACGGACTAGCGAAAGAGACCCAGTACTTC. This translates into CSNGLAKETQYF.

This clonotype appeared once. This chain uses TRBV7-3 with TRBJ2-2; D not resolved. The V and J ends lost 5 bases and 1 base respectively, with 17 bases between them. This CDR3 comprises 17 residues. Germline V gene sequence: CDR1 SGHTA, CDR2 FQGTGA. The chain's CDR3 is CASSPKGGLGNTGELFF. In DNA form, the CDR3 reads TGTGCCAGCAGCCCTAAGGGCGGCCTGGGGAACACCGGGGAGCTGTTTTTT.

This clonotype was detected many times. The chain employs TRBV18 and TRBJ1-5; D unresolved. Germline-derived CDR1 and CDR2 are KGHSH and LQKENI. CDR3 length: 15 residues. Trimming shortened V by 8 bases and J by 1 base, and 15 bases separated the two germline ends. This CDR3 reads CASSPGRSSNQPQHF. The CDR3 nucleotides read TGTGCCAGCAGCCCCGGCAGGTCCAGCAATCAGCCCCAGCATTTT.

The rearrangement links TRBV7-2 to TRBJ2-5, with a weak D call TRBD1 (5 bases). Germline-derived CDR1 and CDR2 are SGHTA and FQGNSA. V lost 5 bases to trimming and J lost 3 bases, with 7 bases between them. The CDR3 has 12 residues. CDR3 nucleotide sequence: TGTGCCAGCAGCGGGGCAAAAGAGACCCAGTACTTC. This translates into CASSGAKETQYF. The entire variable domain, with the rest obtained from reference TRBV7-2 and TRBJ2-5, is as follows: GAGVSQSPSNKVTEKGKDVELRCDPISGHTALYWYRQSLGQGLEFLIYFQGNSAPDKSGLPSDRFSAERTGGSVSTLTIQRTQQEDSAVYLCASSGAKETQYFGPGTRLLVL.

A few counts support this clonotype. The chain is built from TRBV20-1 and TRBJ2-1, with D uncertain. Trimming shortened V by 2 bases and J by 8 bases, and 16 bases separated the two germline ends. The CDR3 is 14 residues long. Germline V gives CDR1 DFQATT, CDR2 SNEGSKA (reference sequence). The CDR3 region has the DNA TGCAGTGCTAGACAACCGGGCCGTCTCGATGAGCAGTTCTTC. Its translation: CSARQPGRLDEQFF.

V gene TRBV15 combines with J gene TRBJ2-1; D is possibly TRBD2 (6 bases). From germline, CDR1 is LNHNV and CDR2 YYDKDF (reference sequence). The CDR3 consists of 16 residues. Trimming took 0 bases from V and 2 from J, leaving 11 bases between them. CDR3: CATSRDRLGPYNEQFF. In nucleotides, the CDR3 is TGTGCCACCAGCAGAGATCGACTAGGCCCCTACAATGAGCAGTTCTTC.